The 17 T cell receptor beta chains below all came from one sample that was sequenced in a study of T-cell reconstitution after alpha-beta-depleted transplantation in children. Researchers prepared the TCRbeta library using unique molecular identifiers, the study reports. TCRdb ran MiXCR on the PCR reads and lists one entry per CDR3 protein. The sample holds a few hundred thousand distinct CDR3 sequences, 7.5% to 10% seen once. This material consisted of PBMCs from the stem cell graft donor, taken from the stem cell graft. The source is a human donor who donated a stem cell graft to a child with SCID.

Details on this clonotype: A much larger clonotype is one base distant, so this may be a read error. The rearrangement uses TRBV27 and TRBJ1-6; D is ambiguous. This CDR3 region has 12 residues. Germline V gene lookup returns CDR1 MNHEY and CDR2 SMNVEV (reference sequence). The CDR3 region is CVSSFNDSPLHF. Here the CDR3 DNA reads TGTGTCAGCAGTTTCAACGATTCACCCCTCCACTTT.

This clonotype showed up just a few times. The rearrangement links TRBV20-1 to TRBJ2-5, with a weak D call TRBD2 (7 bases). Trimming stripped 3 bases from V and 4 bases from J, with 12 bases between. The CDR3 has 13 residues. The germline V gene encodes CDR1 DFQATT and CDR2 SNEGSKA (reference sequence). The CDR3 DNA sequence: TGCAGTGCTAGCGGGGGGCCAGGAGAGACCCAGTACTTC. This translates into CSASGGPGETQYF.

The V and J genes are TRBV11-2 and TRBJ2-1; 8 nucleotides match TRBD2. Germline V gene data show CDR1 as SGHAT and CDR2 as FQNNGV. V lost 5 bases and J lost 9; bases outside the gene matches: 15. CDR3 size: 16 residues. CDR3 sequence: CASSPLGSGGRREQFF. Written as DNA, the CDR3 is TGTGCCAGCAGCCCCCTGGGGTCGGGGGGGAGACGTGAGCAGTTCTTC. Variable domain in full (rest from reference TRBV11-2 and TRBJ2-1): EAGVAQSPRYKIIEKRQSVAFWCNPISGHATLYWYQQILGQGPKLLIQFQNNGVVDDSQLPKDRFSAERLKGVDSTLKIQPAKLEDSAVYLCASSPLGSGGRREQFFGPGTRLTVL.

This clonotype was seen many times. The V gene is TRBV24-1, the J gene TRBJ2-1; the D gene could be TRBD1 or TRBD2 (5 bases each). CDR3 size: 13 residues. The germline CDR1 and CDR2 sequences are KGHDR and SFDVKD. The germline V and J ends were trimmed by 1 base and 9 bases, with 9 bases remaining between them. CDR3 loop: CATSDFLGREQFF. The CDR3 DNA follows: TGTGCCACCAGTGATTTTTTGGGACGTGAGCAGTTCTTC.

This clonotype was recorded many times. The CDR3 sequence: CASSLYLDQPQHF. The CDR3, as DNA: TGTGCCAGCAGCTTATATTTGGATCAGCCCCAGCATTTT. The V and J genes are TRBV7-3 and TRBJ1-5, with D unresolved. Per germline, CDR1 SGHTA and CDR2 FQGTGA. The CDR3 covers 13 residues. V was trimmed by 2 bases and J by 5 bases, leaving 7 bases between them. Full variable domain (outside the CDR3, taken from reference TRBV7-3 and TRBJ1-5): GAGVSQTPSNKVTEKGKYVELRCDPISGHTALYWYRQSLGQGPEFLIYFQGTGAADDSGLPNDRFFAVRPEGSVSTLKIQRTERGDSAVYLCASSLYLDQPQHFGDGTRLSIL.

There are many counts of this clonotype. V gene TRBV20-1 combines with J gene TRBJ1-2, with D possibly being TRBD1 (6 bases). V was trimmed by 5 bases and J by 0 bases, leaving 13 bases between them. The CDR3 totals 14 residues. The germline gives CDR1 DFQATT, CDR2 SNEGSKA (reference sequence). The CDR3 reads CSAREQGTNYGYTF. In nucleotides, the CDR3 is TGCAGTGCTCGGGAACAGGGTACTAACTATGGCTACACCTTC.

V and J are TRBV5-1 and TRBJ2-7; 11 nucleotides align to TRBD2. Germline CDR1 reads SGHRS; CDR2 reads YFSETQ. The CDR3 has 15 residues. J was trimmed by 0 bases and V by 4 bases; bases with no gene match: 3. Here the CDR3 DNA reads TGCGCCAGCAGCCCTAGCGGGGGGAGCTCCTACGAGCAGTACTTC. Encoded protein: CASSPSGGSSYEQYF. The whole variable domain, remainder taken from reference TRBV5-1 and TRBJ2-7, is KAGVTQTPRYLIKTRGQQVTLSCSPISGHRSVSWYQQTPGQGLQFLFEYFSETQRNKGNFPGRFSGRQFSNSRSEMNVSTLELGDSALYLCASSPSGGSSYEQYFGPGTRLTVT.

This clonotype has a handful of counts. The chain employs TRBV5-5 and TRBJ1-4, with 7 bases lining up with TRBD1. V shed 4 bases and J 8 bases; nucleotides not matched to a gene: 8. The CDR3 covers 14 residues. From germline, CDR1 is SGHKS and CDR2 YYEKEE (reference sequence). The CDR3 is CASSDRVGMEKLFF. DNA for the CDR3: TGTGCCAGCAGCGACAGGGTAGGGATGGAAAAACTGTTTTTT.

This clonotype has a count of ten or more. The chain is built from TRBV6-5 and TRBJ2-6; D is unclear. With 1 base removed from V and 1 base from J, the gap between germline ends came to 2 bases. Germline loops: CDR1 MNHEY, CDR2 SVGAGI. The CDR3 contains 14 residues. CDR3 nucleotides: TGTGCCAGCAGTTACTTATCTGGGGCCAACGTCCTGACTTTC. It specifies CASSYLSGANVLTF.

The chain has TRBV5-1 and TRBJ2-2; no definite D call. The CDR3 has 15 residues. Trimming cost V 0 bases and J 0 bases, with 6 bases left between them. CDR1 and CDR2 (germline): SGHRS, YFSETQ. The CDR3 nucleotides are TGCGCCAGCAGCTTGGAGCTCGCGAACACCGGGGAGCTGTTTTTT. Translated, it gives CASSLELANTGELFF.

This clonotype was seen many times. The rearrangement links TRBV28 to TRBJ1-1, with a possible D match to TRBD1 (5 bases). This CDR3 comprises 15 residues. V was pared by 4 bases and J by 7 bases, with 19 bases between. CDR1 MDHEN and CDR2 SYDVKM come from the germline V gene. CDR3 sequence reads: CASSSSFDRRGEAFF. The CDR3 DNA is TGTGCCAGCAGTTCTTCCTTCGACAGAAGGGGTGAAGCTTTCTTT.

This clonotype was seen at least ten times. The gene calls are TRBV3-1 and TRBJ2-1; D is uncertain. V dropped 4 bases and J dropped 5 bases, with 18 bases sitting between them. Germline V CDR1 and CDR2: LGHDT, YNNKEL (reference sequence). The CDR3 has 16 amino acids. CDR3 coding DNA: TGTGCCAGCAGCCCTATAAGCTTCCTAATCCACAATGAGCAGTTCTTC. Translated, it gives CASSPISFLIHNEQFF.

At least ten counts were recorded for this clonotype. V usage is TRBV7-9 and J usage is TRBJ2-7, with D unresolved. The germline gives CDR1 SEHNR, CDR2 FQNEAQ (reference sequence). Trimming stripped 2 bases from V and 0 bases from J, with 17 bases between. The CDR3 runs 17 residues. The CDR3 sequence: CASSLPALGPSSYEQYF. DNA for the CDR3: TGTGCCAGCAGCTTACCCGCGTTAGGGCCCAGCTCCTACGAGCAGTACTTC.

Ten or more counts support this clonotype. The chain joins TRBV5-5 to TRBJ1-3; D is uncertain. CDR1 is SGHKS and CDR2 is YYEKEE in the germline V gene (reference sequence). Deletions cut 5 bases from V and 0 bases from J, with 21 bases between. The CDR3 contains 18 residues. This CDR3 reads CASRQTPLQPPSGNTIYF. CDR3 nucleotides: TGTGCCAGCAGACAAACCCCTTTACAGCCTCCCTCTGGAAACACCATATATTTT.

This clonotype was counted many times. The chain is built from TRBV12-3 or TRBV12-4 and TRBJ1-1, with a tentative D call TRBD1 (5 bases). CDR3 size: 14 residues. Between the trimmed V and J ends, which lost 6 bases and 1 base, there was a span of 12 bases. The CDR3 coding sequence is TGTGCCAGCAGCGTAGGGACCCAGAACACTGAAGCTTTCTTT. It yields the protein CASSVGTQNTEAFF.

This clonotype occurred many times. This chain connects TRBV5-1 to TRBJ1-2; tentative D call: TRBD1 (6 bases). Trimming removed 1 base at V and 4 bases at J, with 14 bases between. Germline V gene sequence: CDR1 SGHRS, CDR2 YFSETQ. This CDR3 contains 15 residues. The chain's CDR3 is CASSLLSGAGYGYTF. CDR3 bases: TGCGCCAGCAGCTTGCTGTCGGGGGCTGGCTATGGCTACACCTTC.

Ten or more counts support this clonotype. The rearrangement uses TRBV20-1 and TRBJ2-7; D might be TRBD1 (6 bases). V lost 5 bases, J lost 2 bases, and 13 bases lay in between. The germline V gene encodes CDR1 DFQATT and CDR2 SNEGSKA (reference sequence). This CDR3 spans 13 amino acids. Written as DNA, the CDR3 is TGCAGTGCTGACGACAGGCCAGCCTACGAGCAGTACTTC. It encodes CSADDRPAYEQYF.